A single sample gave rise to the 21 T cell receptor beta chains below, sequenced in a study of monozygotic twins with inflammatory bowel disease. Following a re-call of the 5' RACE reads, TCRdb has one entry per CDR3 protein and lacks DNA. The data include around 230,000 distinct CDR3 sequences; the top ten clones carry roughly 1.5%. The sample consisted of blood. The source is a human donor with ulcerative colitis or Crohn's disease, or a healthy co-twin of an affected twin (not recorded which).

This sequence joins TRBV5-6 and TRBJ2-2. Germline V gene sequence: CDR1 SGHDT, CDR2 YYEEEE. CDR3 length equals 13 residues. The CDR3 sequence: CASSLFGYGELFF.

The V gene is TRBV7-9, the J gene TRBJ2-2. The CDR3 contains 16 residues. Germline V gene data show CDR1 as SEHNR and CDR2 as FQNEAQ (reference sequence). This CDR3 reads CASSLVSGAITGELFF.

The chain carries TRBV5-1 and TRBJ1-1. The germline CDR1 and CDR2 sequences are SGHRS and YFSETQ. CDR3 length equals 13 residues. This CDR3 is CASTIGVNTEAFF.

The CDR3 sequence is CASSLSMGTDTQYF. V and J are TRBV5-8 and TRBJ2-3. Germline CDR1 and CDR2: SGHTS and YDEGEE. This CDR3 is 14 amino acids long. The variable domain in full, with the rest retrieved from reference TRBV5-8 and TRBJ2-3, is EAGVTQSPTHLIKTRGQQATLRCSPISGHTSVYWYQQALGLGLQFLLWYDEGEERNRGNFPPRFSGRQFPNYSSELNVNALELEDSALYLCASSLSMGTDTQYFGPGTRLTVL.

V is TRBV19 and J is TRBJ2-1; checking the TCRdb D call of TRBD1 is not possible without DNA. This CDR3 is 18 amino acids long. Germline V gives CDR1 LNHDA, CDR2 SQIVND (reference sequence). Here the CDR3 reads CASSIPWPGPSVDNEQFF.

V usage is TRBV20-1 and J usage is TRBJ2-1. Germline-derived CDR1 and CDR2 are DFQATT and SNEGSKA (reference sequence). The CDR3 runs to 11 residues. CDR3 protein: CSAILEVPQFF.

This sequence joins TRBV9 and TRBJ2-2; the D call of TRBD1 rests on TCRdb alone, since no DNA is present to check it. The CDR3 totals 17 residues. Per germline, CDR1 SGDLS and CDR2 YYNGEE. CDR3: CASSVDLWGTNTGELFF.

The CDR3 protein is CASSLGGEQPQHF. The chain recombines TRBV7-9 with TRBJ1-5; there is no DNA to check the TCRdb D call of TRBD1. Germline assignment: CDR1 SEHNR and CDR2 FQNEAQ (reference sequence). The CDR3 runs to 13 residues.

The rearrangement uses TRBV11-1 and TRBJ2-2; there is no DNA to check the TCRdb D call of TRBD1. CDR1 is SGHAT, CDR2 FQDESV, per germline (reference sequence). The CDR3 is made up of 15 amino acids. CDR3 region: CASSWGQRYTGELFF. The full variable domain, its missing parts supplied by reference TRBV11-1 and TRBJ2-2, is EAEVAQSPRYKITEKSQAVAFWCDPISGHATLYWYRQILGQGPELLVQFQDESVVDDSQLPKDRFSAERLKGVDSTLKIQPAELGDSAMYLCASSWGQRYTGELFFGEGSRLTVL.

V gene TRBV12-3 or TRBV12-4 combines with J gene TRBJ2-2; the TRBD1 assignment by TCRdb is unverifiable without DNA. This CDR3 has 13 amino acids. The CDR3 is CASSDPVRGELFF.

This CDR3 reads CASSSSGPKYTEAFF. The chain uses TRBV27 and TRBJ1-1; TCRdb gives TRBD1 as the D gene, but with no DNA this cannot be confirmed. This CDR3 is 15 amino acids long. The germline V gene has CDR1 MNHEY and CDR2 SMNVEV (reference sequence).

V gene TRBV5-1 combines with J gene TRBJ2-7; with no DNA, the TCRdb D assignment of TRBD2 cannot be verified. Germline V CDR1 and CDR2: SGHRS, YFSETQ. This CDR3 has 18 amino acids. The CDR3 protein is CASSQRPQSGVYSYEQYF. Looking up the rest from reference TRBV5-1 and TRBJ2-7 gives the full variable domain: KAGVTQTPRYLIKTRGQQVTLSCSPISGHRSVSWYQQTPGQGLQFLFEYFSETQRNKGNFPGRFSGRQFSNSRSEMNVSTLELGDSALYLCASSQRPQSGVYSYEQYFGPGTRLTVT.

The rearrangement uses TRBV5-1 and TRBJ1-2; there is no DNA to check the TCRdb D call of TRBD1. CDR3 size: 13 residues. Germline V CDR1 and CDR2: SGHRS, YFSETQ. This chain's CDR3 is CASSPGQLYGYTF.

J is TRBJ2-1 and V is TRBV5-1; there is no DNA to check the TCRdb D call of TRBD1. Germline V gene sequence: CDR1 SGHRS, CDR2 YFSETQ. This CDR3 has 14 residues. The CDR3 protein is CASSFALQDQEQFF.

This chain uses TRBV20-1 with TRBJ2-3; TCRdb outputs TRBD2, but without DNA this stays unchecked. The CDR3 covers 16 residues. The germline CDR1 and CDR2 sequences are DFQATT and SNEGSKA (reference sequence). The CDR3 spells CSATDHGLAGGDTQYF.

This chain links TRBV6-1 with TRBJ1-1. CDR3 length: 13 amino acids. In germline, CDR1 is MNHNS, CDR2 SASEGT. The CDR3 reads CASSVQATTEAFF.

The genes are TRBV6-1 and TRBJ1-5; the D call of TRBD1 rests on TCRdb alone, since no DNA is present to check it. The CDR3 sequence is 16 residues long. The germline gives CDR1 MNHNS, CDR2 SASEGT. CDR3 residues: CASSPTDRGEAQPQHF.

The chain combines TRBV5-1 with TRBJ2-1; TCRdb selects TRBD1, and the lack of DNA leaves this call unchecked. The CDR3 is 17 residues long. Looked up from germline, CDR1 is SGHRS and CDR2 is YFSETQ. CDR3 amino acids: CASSLMSTGKAYNEQFF.

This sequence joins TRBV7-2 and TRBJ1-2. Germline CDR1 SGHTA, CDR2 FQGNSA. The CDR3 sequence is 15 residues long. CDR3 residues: CASSLWTETNYGYTF.

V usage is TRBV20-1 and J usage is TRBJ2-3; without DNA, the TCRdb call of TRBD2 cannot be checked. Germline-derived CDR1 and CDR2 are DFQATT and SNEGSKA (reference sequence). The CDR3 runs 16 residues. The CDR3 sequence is CSARVTSGGAGTDQYF.

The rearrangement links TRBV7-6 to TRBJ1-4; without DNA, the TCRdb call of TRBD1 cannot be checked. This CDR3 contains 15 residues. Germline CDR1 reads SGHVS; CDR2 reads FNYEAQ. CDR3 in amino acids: CASSSQTGAYEKLFF. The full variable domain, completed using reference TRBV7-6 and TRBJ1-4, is GAGVSQSPRYKVTKRGQDVALRCDPISGHVSLYWYRQALGQGPEFLTYFNYEAQQDKSGLPNDRFSAERPEGSISTLTIQRTEQRDSAMYRCASSSQTGAYEKLFFGSGTQLSVL.